The clone carrying this T cell receptor beta chain was seen more than once but under ten times. Its matching antigen is unknown. Other DNA sequences in the sample encode the same CDR3. The sample is drawn from a study of T cell responses to AZD1222 COVID-19 vaccine. Study-level findings and limits: Spike-specific TCRs gained breadth and depth after people received two AZD1222 doses.

Sequencing was performed with immunoSEQ multiplex PCR; in TCRdb, only in-frame clones are kept and a portion is missing. The sample consists of some 170,000 clones, roughly nine tenths of them appearing once. This clonotype was sampled from an adult in good health. Sequencing was performed on peripheral blood, taken on day 0 of AZD1222 vaccination.

The CDR3 sequence is CAWSDGNTEAFF. The CDR3 DNA is TGTGCCTGGAGCGACGGGAACACTGAAGCTTTCTTT. V and J are TRBV30 and TRBJ1-1; D uncertain. Trimming cost V 3 bases and J 1 base, with 6 bases left between them. The CDR3 is 12 amino acids. Looked up from germline, CDR1 is GTSNPN and CDR2 is SVGIG (reference sequence).